Presented here are 17 T cell receptor beta chains from one specimen sequenced in a study of CD8+ T cells in alopecia areata. RNA extraction and reverse transcription yielded cDNA as sequencing template. The table came from immunoSEQ multiplex PCR; TCRdb's copy has only in-frame clones and leaves some out. The sample lists 110,000 to 150,000 clones; around 50% were seen once. Sample: CD4+ T cells sorted from blood, taken at week 0. Receptors were obtained from a human donor with alopecia areata.

This chain connects TRBV29-1 to TRBJ2-2; perhaps D is TRBD1 or TRBD2 (5 bases each). The CDR3 has 15 amino acids. The V gene lost 4 bases and the J gene lost 1 base, with 13 bases spanning the gap. Per the germline V gene, CDR1 is SQVTM and CDR2 is ANQGSEA. For the CDR3, the DNA is TGCAGCGTTGTCTGGGGGACGGGGAACACCGGGGAGCTGTTTTTT. Translated, it gives CSVVWGTGNTGELFF.

This chain links TRBV4-3 with TRBJ1-2; no reliable D call. V lost 1 base and J lost 0, with 9 bases in between. CDR1 is LGHNA, CDR2 YSLEER, per germline. CDR3 size: 15 residues. This CDR3 reads CASSQAPRPNYGYTF. Written as DNA, the CDR3 is TGCGCCAGCAGCCAAGCTCCCAGACCTAACTATGGCTACACCTTC.

The table lists this clone with a few counts. The genes are TRBV30 and TRBJ1-2, with D tentatively TRBD1 (5 bases). CDR1 and CDR2 (germline): GTSNPN, SVGIG (reference sequence). Trimming cost V 2 bases and J 8 bases, with 15 bases left between them. The CDR3 extends over 13 amino acids. The CDR3 sequence: CAWSIVGVGGYTF. The CDR3 DNA follows: TGTGCCTGGAGTATAGTAGGGGTCGGCGGCTACACCTTC.

This clone was seen many times. The chain recombines TRBV7-9 with TRBJ1-1; D perhaps matches TRBD1 (5 bases). The V and J ends lost 2 bases and 1 base respectively, with 14 bases between them. The CDR3 runs to 16 residues. Per the germline V gene, CDR1 is SEHNR and CDR2 is FQNEAQ (reference sequence). The CDR3 sequence: CASSLNPGGGNTEAFF. The CDR3 bases are TGTGCCAGCAGCTTAAACCCAGGTGGGGGGAACACTGAAGCTTTCTTT.

V gene TRBV7-2 combines with J gene TRBJ2-5, with 13 bases that match TRBD2. The CDR3 is 17 residues long. Germline CDR1 and CDR2: SGHTA and FQGNSA. After removal of 5 bases from V and 3 bases from J, the junction contained 9 bases not matched to a gene. The CDR3 reads CASSLRPGLAGEETQYF. CDR3 DNA: TGTGCCAGCAGCCTGAGGCCCGGACTAGCGGGAGAAGAGACCCAGTACTTC.

This chain joins TRBV29-1 and TRBJ1-5; D may be TRBD1 (6 bases). Deletions cut 5 bases from V and 3 bases from J, with 11 bases between. Germline loops: CDR1 SQVTM, CDR2 ANQGSEA. CDR3 size: 13 residues. The CDR3 region is CSVLQGINQPQHF. As DNA, the CDR3 is TGCAGCGTTTTACAGGGTATCAATCAGCCCCAGCATTTT.

The chain carries TRBV29-1 and TRBJ1-1; D is unclear. CDR1 is SQVTM and CDR2 is ANQGSEA in the germline V gene. Deletions cut 7 bases from V and 1 base from J, with 10 bases between. The CDR3 covers 12 residues. CDR3 amino acids: CSAGRENTEAFF. The CDR3 bases are TGCAGCGCCGGCCGGGAGAACACTGAAGCTTTCTTT.

The J gene is TRBJ2-4, the V gene TRBV27; possibly TRBD2 for D (6 bases). The V gene's germline CDR1 is MNHEY and CDR2 SMNVEV (reference sequence). CDR3 length: 13 amino acids. Trimming removed 5 bases from V and 9 bases from J, with 14 bases in between. The CDR3 spells CASSRGNLGIQYF. CDR3 DNA: TGTGCCAGCAGTCGCGGGAATCTTGGCATTCAGTACTTC.

The chain carries TRBV29-1 and TRBJ2-4; TRBD1 matches at 9 bases. The CDR3 has 13 amino acids. Germline CDR1 SQVTM, CDR2 ANQGSEA. With V trimmed by 6 bases and J by 4 bases, 4 bases remained unmatched. The CDR3 protein is CSVGQGPKNIQYF. The DNA of the CDR3 is TGCAGCGTCGGACAGGGGCCTAAAAACATTCAGTACTTC.

This chain joins TRBV19 and TRBJ2-7; D may correspond to TRBD1 or TRBD2 (5 bases each). CDR1 is LNHDA, CDR2 SQIVND, per germline (reference sequence). The CDR3 totals 13 residues. V lost 5 bases and J lost 5, with 13 bases in between. The CDR3 protein is CASSDFGTDEQYF. DNA of the CDR3: TGTGCCAGTAGTGATTTTGGGACGGACGAGCAGTACTTC.

This clone showed up just a few times. This chain links TRBV7-8 with TRBJ1-1; no firm D call. This CDR3 spans 14 amino acids. V shed 5 bases and J shed 1 base, with 11 bases lying between them. Germline V gene lookup returns CDR1 SGHVS and CDR2 FQNEAQ. CDR3 bases: TGTGCCAGCAGCACGCAATTCTCGAACACTGAAGCTTTCTTT. It codes for CASSTQFSNTEAFF.

This chain joins TRBV30 and TRBJ1-6, with 8 bases lining up with TRBD1. The CDR3 covers 14 residues. Losses at the gene ends were 5 bases for V and 5 bases for J; bases not matched to a gene: 5. Germline V gene sequence: CDR1 GTSNPN, CDR2 SVGIG (reference sequence). The CDR3 loop reads CAWEQGADNSPLHF. The CDR3 nucleotides read TGTGCCTGGGAGCAGGGGGCTGATAATTCACCCCTCCACTTT.

A single count supports this clone. The chain recombines TRBV7-9 with TRBJ1-2; a weak D match, TRBD1 (5 bases). Trimming stripped 5 bases from V and 5 bases from J, with 15 bases between. Germline CDR1 and CDR2: SEHNR and FQNEAQ (reference sequence). This CDR3 is built from 14 residues. The CDR3 loop reads CASSPFGTEYGYTF. DNA of the CDR3: TGTGCCAGCAGCCCATTCGGGACGGAGTATGGCTACACCTTC.

The CDR3, as DNA: TGCGCCAGCAGCCAAGATACAGGGGCCCTCTATGGCTACACCTTC. Its protein is CASSQDTGALYGYTF. The J gene is TRBJ1-2, the V gene TRBV4-3; 7 nucleotides line up with TRBD1. In germline, CDR1 is LGHNA, CDR2 YSLEER. The CDR3 loop spans 15 amino acids. V lost 0 bases, J lost 4 bases, and 5 bases stayed unmatched.

J is TRBJ1-2 and V is TRBV5-6, with D uncertain. Germline CDR1 reads SGHDT; CDR2 reads YYEEEE. The CDR3 totals 14 residues. V was pared by 2 bases and J by 9 bases, with 17 bases between. The CDR3 region has the DNA TGTGCCAGCAGCTTTACCTCAGGACGTCGAAGCTACACCTTC. This translates into CASSFTSGRRSYTF.

This clone occurred a few times. The chain has TRBV10-3 and TRBJ1-1, with TRBD1 identical over 9 bases. V lost 4 bases and J lost 7; bases outside the gene matches: 10. The germline V gene has CDR1 ENHRY and CDR2 SYGVKD. This CDR3 is 15 amino acids long. This CDR3 reads CAISGTSQGAGEAFF. CDR3 nucleotides: TGTGCCATCAGTGGGACGTCACAGGGGGCCGGTGAAGCTTTCTTT.

This chain joins TRBV7-8 and TRBJ1-6; 7 nucleotides agree with TRBD1. This CDR3 spans 15 amino acids. Trimming removed 5 bases from V and 5 bases from J; junction bases left unmatched: 6. Germline CDR1 is SGHVS and CDR2 is FQNEAQ. DNA of the CDR3: TGTGCCAGCAGCCTCGGGGGGACAGATAATTCACCCCTCCACTTT. Encoded protein: CASSLGGTDNSPLHF.